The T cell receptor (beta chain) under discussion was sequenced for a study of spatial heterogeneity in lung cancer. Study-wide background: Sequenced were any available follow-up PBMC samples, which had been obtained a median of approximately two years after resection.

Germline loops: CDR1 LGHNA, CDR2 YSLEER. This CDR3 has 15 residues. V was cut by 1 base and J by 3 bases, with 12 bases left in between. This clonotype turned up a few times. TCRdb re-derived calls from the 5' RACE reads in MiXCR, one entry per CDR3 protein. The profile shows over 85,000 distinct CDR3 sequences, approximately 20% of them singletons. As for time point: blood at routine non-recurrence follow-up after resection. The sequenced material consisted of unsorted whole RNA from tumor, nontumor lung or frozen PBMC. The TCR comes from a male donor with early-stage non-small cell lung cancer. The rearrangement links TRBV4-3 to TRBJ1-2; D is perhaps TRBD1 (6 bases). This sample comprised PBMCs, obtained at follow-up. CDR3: CASSQVLGGDYGYTF. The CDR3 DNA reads TGCGCCAGCAGCCAAGTCCTGGGGGGCGACTATGGCTACACCTTC.